This TCR beta chain was profiled in a study of T cell repertoires in cytomegalovirus infection. As for the study in general: Matching HLA type and CMV infection were both indicated by public TCR beta signatures.

This clonotype was detected a few times. Its antigen is still unknown. Study-level points and caveats: Frequencies of public TCR beta families were cumulated, and this identified carriers of CMV plus the relevant HLA. Predominance within the ex vivo response was attributable to HLA-C-restricted CMV-specific TCR beta clonotypes.

MiXCR, run by TCRdb on the reads, gives a single entry per CDR3 protein. This sample has around 550,000 distinct CDR3 sequences, with approximately 26% found just once. The CDR3 length is 19 residues. V gave up 7 bases and J gave up 6 bases; unmatched junction bases: 22. Germline-derived CDR1 and CDR2 are MDHEN and SYDVKM. This receptor was identified in a human donor in good health (CMV status not recorded). Some clones in this sample may be carry-over from other donors' samples. This chain joins TRBV28 and TRBJ1-4, with 8 bases identical to TRBD1. Source material: PBMCs. CDR3 region: CASTPGGRRVGRLDEKLFF. As DNA, the CDR3 is TGTGCCAGCACCCCAGGGGGCAGGCGCGTGGGACGGCTTGATGAAAAACTGTTTTTT.